These 24 T cell receptor beta chains came from one sample sequenced in a study of cytomegalovirus exposure and HLA in healthy donors. The primer mix had 60 Vbeta and 13 Jbeta primers. Profiling relied on immunoSEQ multiplex PCR, and the TCRdb table lists in-frame clones only, not all of them. There are some 120,000 clones in the sample; 80% to 90% occur only once, and about 3.5% lies in the top ten. Sequencing used PBMCs. These TCRs come from a middle-aged woman in good health and CMV-seropositive.

J is TRBJ2-1 and V is TRBV5-8; TRBD1 aligns across 7 bases. The CDR3 runs 14 residues. Germline V gene lookup returns CDR1 SGHTS and CDR2 YDEGEE. Trimming took 4 bases from V and 1 from J; bases not matched to a gene: 2. As DNA, the CDR3 is TGTGCCAGCAGCAGGGACAGATCCTACAATGAGCAGTTCTTC. Translating gives CASSRDRSYNEQFF.

This clone has just one count. The same CDR3 also results from other DNA sequences found in this sample. The chain joins TRBV5-1 to TRBJ1-6; possible D gene TRBD1, 6 bases. Trimming stripped 0 bases from V and 7 bases from J, with 8 bases between. Germline CDR1 and CDR2: SGHRS and YFSETQ. This CDR3 spans 14 amino acids. The CDR3: CASSLGQGNSPLHF. For the CDR3, the DNA is TGCGCCAGCAGCTTGGGGCAGGGGAATTCACCCCTCCACTTT.

This clone was observed a few times. The chain recombines TRBV4-3 with TRBJ2-1, with D tentatively TRBD2 (5 bases). The V end was cut by 0 bases, the J end by 8 bases, with 17 bases between. This CDR3 is built from 16 residues. The germline V gene encodes CDR1 LGHNA and CDR2 YSLEER. CDR3 nucleotides: TGCGCCAGCAGCCAAGAATATGAGGGTATCCACTATGAGCAGTTCTTC. Its protein is CASSQEYEGIHYEQFF.

This chain connects TRBV27 to TRBJ1-2, with 9 positions matching TRBD1. Trimming at V came to 5 bases and at J to 8 bases, leaving 3 bases not matched to a gene. This CDR3 region has 12 residues. Germline V gene lookup returns CDR1 MNHEY and CDR2 SMNVEV (reference sequence). The CDR3 DNA is TGTGCCAGCAGTCCGACAGGGGGGGGCTACACCTTC. It codes for CASSPTGGGYTF.

The rearrangement joins TRBV7-9 to TRBJ2-1; 8 nucleotides align to TRBD2. Germline assignment: CDR1 SEHNR and CDR2 FQNEAQ (reference sequence). CDR3 length: 12 amino acids. V trimming: 4 bases; J trimming: 8 bases; junction bases outside the gene matches: 1. The CDR3 sequence: CASSSGLDEQFF. CDR3 bases: TGTGCCAGCAGCTCGGGACTAGATGAGCAGTTCTTC.

This clone was recorded a few times. The J gene is TRBJ2-1, the V gene TRBV7-9; weak D call: TRBD1 (5 bases). Trimming removed 4 bases at V and 1 base at J, with 14 bases between. This CDR3 has 16 residues. In germline, CDR1 is SEHNR, CDR2 FQNEAQ (reference sequence). The DNA for the CDR3 is TGTGCCAGCAGCTCCTTTAATAGGGGTTCCTACAATGAGCAGTTCTTC. Amino acids: CASSSFNRGSYNEQFF.

This chain connects TRBV7-2 to TRBJ2-1; 7 bases line up with TRBD2. The V and J ends lost 3 bases and 8 bases, in that order; junction bases with no gene match: 10. The CDR3 has 15 amino acids. From germline, CDR1 is SGHTA and CDR2 FQGNSA. This CDR3 is CASSFPSGFRDEQFF. In nucleotides, the CDR3 is TGTGCCAGCAGCTTTCCTAGCGGATTCCGGGATGAGCAGTTCTTC.

Details on this clone: This CDR3 is also generated by other DNA sequences in the sample. The chain is built from TRBV9 and TRBJ2-2; no reliable D call. The V end was cut by 2 bases, the J end by 4 bases, with 6 bases between. Germline V CDR1 and CDR2: SGDLS, YYNGEE. This CDR3 region has 13 residues. CDR3 region: CASSVTGTGELFF. The CDR3 bases are TGTGCCAGCAGCGTTACGGGCACCGGGGAGCTGTTTTTT.

This clone has more than one count but fewer than ten. V gene TRBV6-1 combines with J gene TRBJ1-2; D is perhaps TRBD1 (5 bases). CDR3 size: 15 residues. Germline values: CDR1 MNHNS, CDR2 SASEGT. Trimming stripped 4 bases from V and 3 bases from J, with 15 bases between. The CDR3 coding sequence is TGTGCCAGCAGTGGAGGCAGGGCCCTACACTATGGCTACACCTTC. Encoded protein: CASSGGRALHYGYTF.

The chain joins TRBV6-1 to TRBJ2-7; 9 bases are a match to TRBD2. After removal of 7 bases from V and 1 base from J, the junction contained 8 bases not matched to a gene. CDR1 and CDR2 (germline): MNHNS, SASEGT. The CDR3 loop spans 15 amino acids. CDR3 in DNA: TGTGCCAGCACTCCCACTAGCGGGCTTTCCTACGAGCAGTACTTC. It yields the protein CASTPTSGLSYEQYF.

The rearrangement links TRBV9 to TRBJ1-1; 7 nucleotides align to TRBD1. Trimming at V came to 3 bases and at J to 3 bases, leaving 8 bases not matched to a gene. CDR1 is SGDLS and CDR2 is YYNGEE in the germline V gene. CDR3 length equals 15 residues. In DNA, the CDR3 is TGTGCCAGCAGCGCAGCCAACGACAGGGACACTGAAGCTTTCTTT. Translating it yields CASSAANDRDTEAFF.

The rearrangement joins TRBV13 to TRBJ1-2; D not resolved. The CDR3 loop spans 15 amino acids. The germline gives CDR1 PRHDT, CDR2 FYEKMQ (reference sequence). V was cut by 5 bases and J by 3 bases, with 16 bases left in between. CDR3 protein: CASSIRIQLDYGYTF. The CDR3 DNA sequence: TGTGCCAGCAGCATCCGTATACAGTTGGACTATGGCTACACCTTC.

This chain joins TRBV18 and TRBJ2-7; D possibly corresponds to TRBD2 (6 bases). Trimming removed 6 bases at V and 6 bases at J, with 15 bases between. The CDR3 is 13 residues long. Per the germline V gene, CDR1 is KGHSH and CDR2 is LQKENI. CDR3 residues: CASSSGGESEQYF. CDR3 DNA sequence: TGTGCCAGCTCCTCCGGAGGGGAGTCCGAGCAGTACTTC.

V gene TRBV10-3 combines with J gene TRBJ1-2; D gene unclear. Germline V gives CDR1 ENHRY, CDR2 SYGVKD. V was pared by 2 bases and J by 2 bases, with 9 bases between. The CDR3 is 14 residues long. The CDR3 DNA is TGTGCCATCAGTGAGAGGAGAGGGAACTATGGCTACACCTTC. Translating gives CAISERRGNYGYTF.

This chain joins TRBV5-1 and TRBJ2-7; 7 bases align to TRBD2. The CDR3 runs 15 residues. Germline loops: CDR1 SGHRS, CDR2 YFSETQ. V shed 7 bases, J shed 4 bases, and the junction held 14 bases outside the gene matches. The CDR3 region is CASSPFGGGDYEQYF. The CDR3 DNA follows: TGCGCCAGCTCCCCTTTCGGGGGAGGGGATTACGAGCAGTACTTC.

This chain connects TRBV10-1 to TRBJ2-1; TRBD2 is a possible D gene (5 bases). There are 16 residues in the CDR3. The V and J ends lost 0 bases and 6 bases respectively, with 15 bases between them. Germline values: CDR1 WNHNN, CDR2 SYGVQD (reference sequence). This CDR3 is CASSESLLAVTNEQFF. CDR3 sequence (DNA): TGCGCCAGCAGTGAGTCGCTTCTAGCTGTAACCAATGAGCAGTTCTTC.

The chain is built from TRBV6-6 and TRBJ1-2, with a tentative D call TRBD1 (5 bases). Germline V lookup: CDR1 MNHNY, CDR2 SVGAGI (reference sequence). Trimming stripped 0 bases from V and 5 bases from J, with 10 bases between. CDR3 length: 14 residues. CDR3: CASSYSTGDYGYTF. DNA for the CDR3: TGTGCCAGCAGTTACTCGACGGGGGATTATGGCTACACCTTC.

This chain uses TRBV29-1 with TRBJ1-1, with TRBD1 as a possible D gene (5 bases). The CDR3 runs to 14 residues. Germline V lookup: CDR1 SQVTM, CDR2 ANQGSEA. V was trimmed by 6 bases and J by 5 bases, leaving 19 bases between them. CDR3 sequence (DNA): TGCAGCGTATCTACAGGTACGACCGGAACTGAAGCTTTCTTT. Protein sequence: CSVSTGTTGTEAFF.

The rearrangement links TRBV30 to TRBJ2-1; TRBD2 agrees at 9 bases. V was clipped by 4 bases and J by 4 bases; unmatched bases: 5. The CDR3 length is 14 residues. CDR1 and CDR2 from the germline V gene are GTSNPN and SVGIG (reference sequence). CDR3 nucleotides: TGTGCCTGGAACGCGGGAGGGGGGTACAATGAGCAGTTCTTC. Translating gives CAWNAGGGYNEQFF.

This clone has a handful of counts. This chain joins TRBV6-1 and TRBJ2-7, with TRBD1 matching over 7 bases. The CDR3 totals 15 residues. Losses at the gene ends were 2 bases for V and 3 bases for J; bases not matched to a gene: 7. Germline lookup yields CDR1 MNHNS and CDR2 SASEGT. CDR3 in DNA: TGTGCCAGCAGTGAACCTGCCAACAGGGGCTACGAGCAGTACTTC. It is translated as CASSEPANRGYEQYF.

The CDR3 is CASSATGLGANVLTF. CDR3 DNA: TGTGCCAGCAGCGCGACAGGACTCGGGGCCAACGTCCTGACTTTC. The V and J genes are TRBV5-4 and TRBJ2-6; D perhaps matches TRBD1 (6 bases). The CDR3 extends over 15 amino acids. The germline V gene encodes CDR1 SGHNT and CDR2 YYREEE (reference sequence). V lost 4 bases and J lost 4, with 12 bases in between. The full variable domain, rest sourced from reference TRBV5-4 and TRBJ2-6, is ETGVTQSPTHLIKTRGQQVTLRCSSQSGHNTVSWYQQALGQGPQFIFQYYREEENGRGNFPPRFSGLQFPNYSSELNVNALELDDSALYLCASSATGLGANVLTFGAGSRLTVL.

Concerning this clone itself: The same CDR3 can be traced to other DNA sequences in this sample. The rearrangement joins TRBV18 to TRBJ1-1; D not resolved. This CDR3 has 12 amino acids. Looked up from germline, CDR1 is KGHSH and CDR2 is LQKENI. V was shortened by 6 bases and J by 2 bases, with 7 bases between the two germline ends. The CDR3: CASSLLNTEAFF. DNA for the CDR3: TGTGCCAGCTCTCTACTTAACACTGAAGCTTTCTTT.

In its sample, this clone was seen a few times. The chain uses TRBV5-4 and TRBJ2-3, with 8 bases fitting TRBD2. The V segment lost 0 bases and the J segment 3 bases; nucleotides outside the gene matches: 6. This CDR3 comprises 16 residues. Germline assignment: CDR1 SGHNT and CDR2 YYREEE (reference sequence). As DNA, the CDR3 is TGTGCCAGCAGCTTGGCGGCAGGGACTAGGACAGATACGCAGTATTTT. Translating it yields CASSLAAGTRTDTQYF.

The rearrangement uses TRBV11-2 and TRBJ2-1; the D gene is possibly TRBD2 (8 bases). The CDR3 runs 15 residues. CDR1 SGHAT and CDR2 FQNNGV come from the germline V gene. V was cut by 1 base and J by 9 bases, with 16 bases left in between. Written as DNA, the CDR3 is TGTGCCAGCAGCTTAGTGGGACTAGGGGGCAGTGAGCAGTTCTTC. It specifies CASSLVGLGGSEQFF.